This T cell receptor (beta chain) was identified during a study of regulatory T cells in long-lasting Graves disease. The TCR beta library used iRepertoire HTBI primers with Arm-PCR amplification of CDR3. TCRdb analysed the multiplex PCR reads with MiXCR anew, one entry per CDR3 protein. In the table there are approximately 460,000 distinct CDR3 sequences, roughly 15% of which are singletons. Notes on the study in general: Persistent disease showed a preference for TRBV28, TRBJ1-2 and TRBJ2-5.

The CDR3 spans 15 residues. The junction had 8 bases not matched to a gene; V was cut back by 4 bases and J by 4 bases. From germline, CDR1 is SQVTM and CDR2 ANQGSEA. Time point noted: newly diagnosed GD, antithyroid drugs for less than 3 months. The TCR library used RNA extracted from PBMCs. Notes on this clonotype: Antigen specificity is unknown.

A further study also used this sample, focusing on T cells in Graves' hyperthyroidism and ophthalmopathy. That study adds: Ophthalmopathy and stable hyperthyroidism were told apart by a 13 V-J model.

V usage is TRBV29-1 and J usage is TRBJ2-7; 12 bases are a match to TRBD2. The starting material was peripheral blood mononuclear cells (PBMCs), obtained at new diagnosis, from a patient treated with antithyroid drugs. This TCR came from a woman in her thirties with Graves disease. The CDR3 DNA reads as TGCAGCGTTGCTGGGGCTAGCGGGAGGGCTTACGAGCAGTACTTC. It is translated as CSVAGASGRAYEQYF.